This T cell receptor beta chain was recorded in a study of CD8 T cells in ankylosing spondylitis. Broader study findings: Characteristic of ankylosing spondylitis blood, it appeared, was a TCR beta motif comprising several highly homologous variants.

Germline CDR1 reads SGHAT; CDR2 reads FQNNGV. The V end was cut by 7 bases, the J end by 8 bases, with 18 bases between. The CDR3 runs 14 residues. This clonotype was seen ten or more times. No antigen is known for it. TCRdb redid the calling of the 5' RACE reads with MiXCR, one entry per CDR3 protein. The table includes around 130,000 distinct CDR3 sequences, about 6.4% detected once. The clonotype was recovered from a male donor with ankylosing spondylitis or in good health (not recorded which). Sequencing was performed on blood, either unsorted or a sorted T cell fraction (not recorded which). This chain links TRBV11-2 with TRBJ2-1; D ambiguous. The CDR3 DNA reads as TGTGCCAGCAACGACCGATACCCCTCCGATGAGCAGTTCTTC. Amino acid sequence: CASNDRYPSDEQFF. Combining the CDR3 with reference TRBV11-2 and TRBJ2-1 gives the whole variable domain EAGVAQSPRYKIIEKRQSVAFWCNPISGHATLYWYQQILGQGPKLLIQFQNNGVVDDSQLPKDRFSAERLKGVDSTLKIQPAKLEDSAVYLCASNDRYPSDEQFFGPGTRLTVL.